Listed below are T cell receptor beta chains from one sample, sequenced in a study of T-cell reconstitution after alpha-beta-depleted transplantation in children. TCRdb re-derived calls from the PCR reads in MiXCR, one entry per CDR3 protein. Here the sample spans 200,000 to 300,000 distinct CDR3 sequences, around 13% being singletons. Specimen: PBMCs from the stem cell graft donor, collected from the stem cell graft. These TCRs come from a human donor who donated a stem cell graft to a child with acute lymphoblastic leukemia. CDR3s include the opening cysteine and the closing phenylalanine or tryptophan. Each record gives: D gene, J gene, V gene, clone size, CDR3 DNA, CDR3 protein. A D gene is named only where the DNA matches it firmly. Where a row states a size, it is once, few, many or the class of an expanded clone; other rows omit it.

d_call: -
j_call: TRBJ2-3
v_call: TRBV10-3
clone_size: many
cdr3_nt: TGTGCCATCAGTGAGTCGGGGGGCGGCACAGATACGCAGTATTTT
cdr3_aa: CAISESGGGTDTQYF

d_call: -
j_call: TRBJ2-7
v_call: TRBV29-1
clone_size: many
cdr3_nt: TGCAGCGCCCGACAGGCTAGCTCCTACGAGCAGTACTTC
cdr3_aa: CSARQASSYEQYF

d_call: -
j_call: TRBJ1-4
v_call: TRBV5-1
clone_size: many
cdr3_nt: TGCGCCAGCAATGGAGGGCTAGGGACTAATGAAAAACTGTTTTTT
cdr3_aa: CASNGGLGTNEKLFF

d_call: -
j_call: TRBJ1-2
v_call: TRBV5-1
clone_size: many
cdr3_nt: TGCGCCAGCAGCTTGAATCCAGGGCGAGCCTATGGCTACACCTTC
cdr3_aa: CASSLNPGRAYGYTF

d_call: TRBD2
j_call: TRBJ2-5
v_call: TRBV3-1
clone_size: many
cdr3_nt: TGTGCCAGCAGCCAATGGGAGGGACAAGAGACCCAGTACTTC
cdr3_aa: CASSQWEGQETQYF

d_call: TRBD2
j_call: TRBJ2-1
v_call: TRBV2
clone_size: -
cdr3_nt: TGTGCCAGCGGGGGGACTAGCGGGGGGCTTCTTACACAGTTCTTC
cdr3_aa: CASGGTSGGLLTQFF

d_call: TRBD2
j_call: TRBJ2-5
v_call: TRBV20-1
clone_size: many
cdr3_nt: TGCAGTGCTAGAGATGGGGGGGTAGCGGGGCAAGAGACCCAGTACTTC
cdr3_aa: CSARDGGVAGQETQYF

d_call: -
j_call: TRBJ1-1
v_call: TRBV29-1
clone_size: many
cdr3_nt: TGCAGCGTTTCGGACGGGAACACTGAAGCTTTCTTT
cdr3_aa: CSVSDGNTEAFF

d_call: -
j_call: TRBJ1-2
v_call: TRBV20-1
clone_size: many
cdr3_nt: TGCAGTGCTAGAGATCTGAACAAGGGAGACTATGGCTACACCTTC
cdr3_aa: CSARDLNKGDYGYTF

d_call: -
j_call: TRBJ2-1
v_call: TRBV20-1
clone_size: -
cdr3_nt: TGCTGTGCTAGAGATCTCCGGCTCCAGGAGAATGAGCAGTTCTTC
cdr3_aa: CCARDLRLQENEQFF

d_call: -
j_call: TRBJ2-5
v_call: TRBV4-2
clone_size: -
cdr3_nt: TGTGCCAGCAGCCAAGATGACAAGGCCGAGACCCAGTACTTC
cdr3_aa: CASSQDDKAETQYF

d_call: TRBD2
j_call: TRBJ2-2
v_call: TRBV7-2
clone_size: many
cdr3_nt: TGTGCCAGCAGCCCGGGGGGCGGGAGGGGAACCGGGGAGCTGTTTTTT
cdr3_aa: CASSPGGGRGTGELFF

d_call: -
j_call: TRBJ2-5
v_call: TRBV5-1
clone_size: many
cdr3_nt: TGCGCCAGCAGCGTCGGAGGGGGGGCCCAAGAGACCCAGTACTTC
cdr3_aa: CASSVGGGAQETQYF

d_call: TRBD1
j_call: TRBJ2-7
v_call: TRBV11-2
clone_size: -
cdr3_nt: TGTGCCAGCAGCTTAGAACAGGGGGGCTACGAGCAGTACTTC
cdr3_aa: CASSLEQGGYEQYF

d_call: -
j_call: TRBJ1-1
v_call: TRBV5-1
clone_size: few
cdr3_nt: TGCGCCAGCTCAGAGCAAGGAGGGGGCACTGAAGCTTTCTTT
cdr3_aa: CASSEQGGGTEAFF

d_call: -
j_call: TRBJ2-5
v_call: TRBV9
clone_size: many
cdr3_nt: TGTGCCAGCACCCCCTTTTCGGACTCTGGGGAGACCCAGTACTTC
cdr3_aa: CASTPFSDSGETQYF

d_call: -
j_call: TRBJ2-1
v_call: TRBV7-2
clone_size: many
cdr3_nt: TGTGCCAGCAGCTTGGTTTCTGAGTATCCGAATGAGCAGTTCTTC
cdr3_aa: CASSLVSEYPNEQFF

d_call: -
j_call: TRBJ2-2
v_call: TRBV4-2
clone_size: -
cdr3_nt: TGTGCCAGCAGCCAAGCTCAGGGATTGTCCGGGGAGCTGTTTTTT
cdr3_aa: CASSQAQGLSGELFF

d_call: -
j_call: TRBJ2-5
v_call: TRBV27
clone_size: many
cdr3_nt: TGTGCCAGCAGTGACGGCAGGGACAAGACCCAGTACTTC
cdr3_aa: CASSDGRDKTQYF

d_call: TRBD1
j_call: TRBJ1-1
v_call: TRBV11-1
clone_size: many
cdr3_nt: TGTGCCAGCAGCTTAGCGATCGGCAGGGGGGGGCTAGGTACTGAAGCTTTCTTT
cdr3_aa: CASSLAIGRGGLGTEAFF

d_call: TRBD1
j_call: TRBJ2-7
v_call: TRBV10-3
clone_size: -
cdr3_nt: TGTGCCATCAGTGAGCGGGACAGGGGGTCCTCCTACGAGCAGTACTTC
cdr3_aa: CAISERDRGSSYEQYF

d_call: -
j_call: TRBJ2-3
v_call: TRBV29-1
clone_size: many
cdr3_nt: TGCAGCGTGATCGGGAAACCTCCAAGCACAGATACGCAGTATTTT
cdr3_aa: CSVIGKPPSTDTQYF

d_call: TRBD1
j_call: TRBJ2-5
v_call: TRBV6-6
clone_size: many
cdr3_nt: TGTGCCAGCAGTTACCTGGACAGGATACAAGAGACCCAGTACTTC
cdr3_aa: CASSYLDRIQETQYF

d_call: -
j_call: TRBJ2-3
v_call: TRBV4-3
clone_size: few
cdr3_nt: TGCGCCAGCAGCCAAGCGGGAACAGCTCCCAGGACAGATACGCAGTATTTT
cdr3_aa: CASSQAGTAPRTDTQYF

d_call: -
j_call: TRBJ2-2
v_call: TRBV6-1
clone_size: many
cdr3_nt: TGTGCCAGCAGTGAAGTATGGACTTCGAACACCGGGGAGCTGTTTTTT
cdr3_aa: CASSEVWTSNTGELFF

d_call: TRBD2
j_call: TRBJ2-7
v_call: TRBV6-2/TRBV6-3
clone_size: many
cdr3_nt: TGTGCCAGCAGTTACGAACTAGCGGGGCCTTCTATTACGAGGCAGTACTTC
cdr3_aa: CASSYELAGPSITRQYF

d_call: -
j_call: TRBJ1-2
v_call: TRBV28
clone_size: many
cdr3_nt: TGTGCCAGCAGTTTAGAAGGACAGCATTTCTCTAATGGCTACACCTTC
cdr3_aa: CASSLEGQHFSNGYTF

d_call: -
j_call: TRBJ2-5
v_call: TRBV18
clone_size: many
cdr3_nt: TGTGCCAGCTCACCAGGGGTGGAGACCCAGTACTTC
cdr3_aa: CASSPGVETQYF

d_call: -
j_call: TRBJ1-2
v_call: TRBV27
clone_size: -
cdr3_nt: TGTGCCAGCAGTTTTGGGCCGGAAGGCTACACCTTC
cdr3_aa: CASSFGPEGYTF

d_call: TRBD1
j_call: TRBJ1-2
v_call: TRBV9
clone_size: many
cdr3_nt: TGTGCCAGCACAGACAGGGGGAATGGCTACACCTTC
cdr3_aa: CASTDRGNGYTF

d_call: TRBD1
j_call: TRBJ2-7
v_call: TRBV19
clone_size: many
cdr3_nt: TGTGCCAGTAGTATAGTCGACAGGGCCGGCAACGAGCAGTACTTC
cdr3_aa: CASSIVDRAGNEQYF

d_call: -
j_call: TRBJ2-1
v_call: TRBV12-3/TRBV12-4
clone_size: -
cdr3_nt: TGTGCCAGCAGCTTTGGGTGGCGGAATTATGAGCAGTTCTTC
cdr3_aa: CASSFGWRNYEQFF

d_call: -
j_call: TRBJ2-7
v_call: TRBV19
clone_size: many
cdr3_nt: TGTGCCAGTAGTCCCGGCAGTACCTACGAGCAGTACTTC
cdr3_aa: CASSPGSTYEQYF

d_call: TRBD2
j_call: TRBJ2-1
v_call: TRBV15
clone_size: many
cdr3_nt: TGTGCCACCAGCGGACTAGCGCTGGAGGACAATGAGCAGTTCTTC
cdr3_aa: CATSGLALEDNEQFF

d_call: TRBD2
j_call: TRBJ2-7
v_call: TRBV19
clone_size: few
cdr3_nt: TGTGCCAGTAGTCCCGGCGGGGCGGGAGTATCCGAGCAGTACTTC
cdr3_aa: CASSPGGAGVSEQYF

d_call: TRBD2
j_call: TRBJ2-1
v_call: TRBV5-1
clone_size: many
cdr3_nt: TGCGCCAGCAGCTCAGGACTAGCGGGAGCCGCAGGGTTCTTC
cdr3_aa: CASSSGLAGAAGFF

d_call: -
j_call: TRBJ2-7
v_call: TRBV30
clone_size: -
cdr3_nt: TGTGCCTGGAGTCCCCCCATACTGGGGGTAGGCTACGAGCAGTACTTC
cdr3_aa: CAWSPPILGVGYEQYF

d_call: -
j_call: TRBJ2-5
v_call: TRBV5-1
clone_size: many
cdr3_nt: TGCGCCAGCAGCTTGGCCGCCCCGGGCAAAGAGACCCAGTACTTC
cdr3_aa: CASSLAAPGKETQYF

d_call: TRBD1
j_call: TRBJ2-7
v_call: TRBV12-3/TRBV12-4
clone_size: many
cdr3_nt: TGTGCCAGCAGTTTCTGGACAGGGGAAAAGGACGAGCAGTACTTC
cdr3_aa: CASSFWTGEKDEQYF

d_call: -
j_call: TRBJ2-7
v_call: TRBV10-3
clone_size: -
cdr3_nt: TGTGCCGCCACGGGGGGCCCGAACGCCTACGAGCAGTACTTC
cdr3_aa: CAATGGPNAYEQYF

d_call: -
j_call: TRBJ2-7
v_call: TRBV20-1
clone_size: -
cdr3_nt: TGCAGTCCGTTAAAGGGGGCGGGGGAGCAGTACTTC
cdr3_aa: CSPLKGAGEQYF

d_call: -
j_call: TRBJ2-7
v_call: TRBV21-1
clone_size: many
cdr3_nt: TGTGCCAGCATTCCATGGCCCCGACAGGGATACTACGAGCAGTACTTC
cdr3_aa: CASIPWPRQGYYEQYF

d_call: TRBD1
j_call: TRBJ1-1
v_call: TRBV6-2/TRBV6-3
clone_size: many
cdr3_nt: TGTGCCAGCGGAACAGGGGCCACTGAAGCTTTCTTT
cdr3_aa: CASGTGATEAFF

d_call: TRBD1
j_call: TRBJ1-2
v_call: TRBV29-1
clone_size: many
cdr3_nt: TGCAGCGGAGGGGAGGGGGCGAACTATGGCTACACCTTC
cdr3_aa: CSGGEGANYGYTF

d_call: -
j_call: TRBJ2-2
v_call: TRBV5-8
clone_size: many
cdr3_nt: TGTGCCAGCAGCTTGGAGGTCCGAGAGCTGTTTTTT
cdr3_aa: CASSLEVRELFF

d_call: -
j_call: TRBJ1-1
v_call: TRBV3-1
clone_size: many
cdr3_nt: TGTGCCAGCAGCCCACCTTTGGGGAACACTGAAGCTTTCTTT
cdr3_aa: CASSPPLGNTEAFF

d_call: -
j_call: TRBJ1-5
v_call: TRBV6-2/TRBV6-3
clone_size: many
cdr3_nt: TGTGCCAGCAGAGACCGACCGGGAGGCAATCAGCCCCAGCATTTT
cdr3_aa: CASRDRPGGNQPQHF

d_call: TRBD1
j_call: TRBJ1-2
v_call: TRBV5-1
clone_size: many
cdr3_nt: TGCGCCAGCAGCGAGGGGGACAGGGGTAACTATGGCTACACCTTC
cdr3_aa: CASSEGDRGNYGYTF

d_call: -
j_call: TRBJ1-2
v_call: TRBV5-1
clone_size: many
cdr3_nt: TGCGCCAGCAGCTTGGCGACCAGGTTGGACTATGGCTACACCTTC
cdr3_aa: CASSLATRLDYGYTF

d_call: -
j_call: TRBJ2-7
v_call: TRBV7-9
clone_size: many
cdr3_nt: TGTGCCAGCACCATACGCGACGAGCAGTACTTC
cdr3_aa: CASTIRDEQYF

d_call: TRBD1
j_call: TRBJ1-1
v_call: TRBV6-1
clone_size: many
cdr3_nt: TGTGCCAGCACTCTGGGACAGGCAGTCGGGACTGAAGCTTTCTTT
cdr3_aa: CASTLGQAVGTEAFF

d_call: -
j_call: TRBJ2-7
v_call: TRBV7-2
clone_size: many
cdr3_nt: TGTGCCAGCAGCCCGGGACTCGTACTGAATGAGCAGTACTTC
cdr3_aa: CASSPGLVLNEQYF

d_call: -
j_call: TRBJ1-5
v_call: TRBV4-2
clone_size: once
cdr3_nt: TGTGCCAGCAGCCAAGCCGGGATTAGCAATCAGCCCCAGCATTTT
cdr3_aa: CASSQAGISNQPQHF

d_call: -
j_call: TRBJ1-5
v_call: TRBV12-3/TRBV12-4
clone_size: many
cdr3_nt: TGTGCCAGCAGCGCGGACATACAAGGTCAGCCCCAGCATTTT
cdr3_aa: CASSADIQGQPQHF

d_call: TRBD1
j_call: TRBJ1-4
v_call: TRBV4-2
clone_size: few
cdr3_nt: TGTGCCAGCAGCCAAGATCCTGGGACAGGGGATGAAAAACTGTTTTTT
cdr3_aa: CASSQDPGTGDEKLFF

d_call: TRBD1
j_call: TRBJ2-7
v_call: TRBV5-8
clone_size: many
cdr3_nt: TGTGCCAGCAGCTTGGGTGTGACAGGGGTCTACGAGCAGTACTTC
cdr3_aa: CASSLGVTGVYEQYF

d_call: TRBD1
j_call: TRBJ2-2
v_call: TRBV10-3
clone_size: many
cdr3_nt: TGTGCCATCAGTGAGCCAGACAGGGGGCAGAACGGGGAGCTGTTTTTT
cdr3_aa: CAISEPDRGQNGELFF

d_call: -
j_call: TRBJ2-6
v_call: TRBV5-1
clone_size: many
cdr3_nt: TGCGCCAGCAGCTCCGGACGGGCCAACGTCCTGACTTTC
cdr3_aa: CASSSGRANVLTF